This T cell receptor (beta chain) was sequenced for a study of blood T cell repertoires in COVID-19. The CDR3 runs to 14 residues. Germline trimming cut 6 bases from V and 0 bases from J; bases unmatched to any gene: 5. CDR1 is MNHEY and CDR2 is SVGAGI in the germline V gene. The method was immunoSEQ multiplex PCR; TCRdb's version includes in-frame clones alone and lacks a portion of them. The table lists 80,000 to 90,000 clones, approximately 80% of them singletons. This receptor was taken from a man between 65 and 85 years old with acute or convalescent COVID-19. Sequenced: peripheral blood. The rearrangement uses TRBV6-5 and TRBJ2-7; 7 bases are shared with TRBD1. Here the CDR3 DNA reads TGTGCCAGCAGATGGGACAGCTTCTCCTACGAGCAGTACTTC. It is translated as CASRWDSFSYEQYF.